These 26 T cell receptor beta chains came from one sample sequenced in a study of cytomegalovirus exposure and HLA in healthy donors. The protocol was immunoSEQ multiplex PCR, while the TCRdb copy is restricted to in-frame clones and leaves out a portion. The profile covers roughly 130,000 clones, with 85% to 90% appearing a single time and roughly 1.4% taken by the ten largest. The sequenced sample was PBMCs. The receptors originated from a man between 25 and 39 years old in good health and CMV-seronegative.

The V and J genes are TRBV25-1 and TRBJ2-3; no clear D. The V and J ends lost 3 bases and 3 bases respectively, with 7 bases between them. The CDR3 extends over 13 amino acids. Per the germline V gene, CDR1 is MGHDK and CDR2 is SYGVNS. The CDR3 protein is CASSDSGTDTQYF. The CDR3 DNA is TGTGCCAGCAGTGATTCCGGGACAGATACGCAGTATTTT. Complete variable domain (other parts from reference TRBV25-1 and TRBJ2-3): EADIYQTPRYLVIGTGKKITLECSQTMGHDKMYWYQQDPGMELHLIHYSYGVNSTEKGDLSSESTVSRIRTEHFPLTLESARPSHTSQYLCASSDSGTDTQYFGPGTRLTVL.

The CDR3 sequence: CASSLEPTSGPFLYEQFF. The CDR3 DNA reads as TGTGCCAGCAGCTTAGAACCAACTAGCGGGCCCTTTTTGTATGAGCAGTTCTTC. The J gene is TRBJ2-1, the V gene TRBV11-2, with 9 bases fitting TRBD2. The CDR3 is made up of 18 amino acids. Trimming at V came to 0 bases and at J to 8 bases, leaving 14 bases not matched to a gene. Germline CDR1 is SGHAT and CDR2 is FQNNGV.

The chain links TRBV5-4 to TRBJ2-1; 8 positions match TRBD1. Germline V gives CDR1 SGHNT, CDR2 YYREEE (reference sequence). This CDR3 region has 15 residues. The junction had 3 bases not matched to a gene; V was cut back by 3 bases and J by 1 base. In nucleotides, the CDR3 is TGTGCCAGCAGCTCCGGACAGGGATCCTACAATGAGCAGTTCTTC. It specifies CASSSGQGSYNEQFF.

The chain recombines TRBV30 with TRBJ1-4; D remains ambiguous. V gave up 3 bases and J gave up 5 bases, with 19 bases separating them. Germline V lookup: CDR1 GTSNPN, CDR2 SVGIG (reference sequence). The CDR3 consists of 16 residues. The CDR3 nucleotides read TGTGCCTGGAGCGCCACCTACAGCGGTCAAAATGAAAAACTGTTTTTT. Its translation is CAWSATYSGQNEKLFF.

This chain uses TRBV9 with TRBJ2-1; 9 bases match TRBD1. Unmatched junction bases numbered 8, after V lost 4 bases and J lost 9 bases. The germline CDR1 and CDR2 sequences are SGDLS and YYNGEE. The CDR3 totals 14 residues. The CDR3 DNA is TGTGCCAGCAGCCCGGGACAGGGTTTGGTTGAGCAGTTCTTC. Its translation: CASSPGQGLVEQFF. Supplemented by reference TRBV9 and TRBJ2-1, the full variable domain reads DSGVTQTPKHLITATGQRVTLRCSPRSGDLSVYWYQQSLDQGLQFLIQYYNGEERAKGNILERFSAQQFPDLHSELNLSSLELGDSALYFCASSPGQGLVEQFFGPGTRLTVL.

The V call is TRBV19, the J call TRBJ2-2; 7 nucleotides agree with TRBD2. V was pared by 7 bases and J by 6 bases, with 14 bases of the junction left unmatched. CDR3 size: 16 residues. Germline V gene lookup returns CDR1 LNHDA and CDR2 SQIVND (reference sequence). The CDR3 is CASTPSSGTIAGELFF. The CDR3 coding sequence is TGTGCCAGTACCCCCTCGAGTGGGACTATAGCCGGGGAGCTGTTTTTT.

The chain employs TRBV5-3 and TRBJ2-1, with 10 bases lining up with TRBD2. TRBV5-3 is reported as an ORF; its role is uncertain. The V and J ends lost 1 base and 9 bases, in that order; junction bases with no gene match: 7. The CDR3 extends over 15 amino acids. This CDR3 reads CARSLSLAGASEQFF. Written as DNA, the CDR3 is TGTGCCAGAAGCTTGAGTCTAGCGGGAGCCTCTGAGCAGTTCTTC.

This chain uses TRBV5-1 with TRBJ1-1, with a possible D match to TRBD1 (5 bases). The length of the CDR3 is 15 residues. In germline, CDR1 is SGHRS, CDR2 YFSETQ. Trimming left V 0 bases short and J 5 bases short, with 14 bases between. The CDR3 sequence is CASSLELRGGTEAFF. The CDR3 DNA follows: TGCGCCAGCAGCTTGGAATTGCGCGGGGGGACTGAAGCTTTCTTT.

This clone came up once. The genes are TRBV7-9 and TRBJ1-2, with 7 bases that match TRBD1. The CDR3 has 15 residues. Looked up from germline, CDR1 is SEHNR and CDR2 is FQNEAQ (reference sequence). V was pared by 5 bases and J by 2 bases, with 8 bases of the junction left unmatched. The CDR3 loop reads CASSVTGQTNYGYTF. The DNA of the CDR3 is TGTGCCAGCAGCGTCACGGGACAGACGAACTATGGCTACACCTTC. Drawing the rest from reference TRBV7-9 and TRBJ1-2, the complete variable domain is DTGVSQNPRHKITKRGQNVTFRCDPISEHNRLYWYRQTLGQGPEFLTYFQNEAQLEKSRLLSDRFSAERPKGSFSTLEIQRTEQGDSAMYLCASSVTGQTNYGYTFGSGTRLTVV.

This clone was counted between two and nine times. This rearrangement joins TRBV7-6 to TRBJ2-3, with D maybe TRBD1 (6 bases). V gave up 1 base and J gave up 3 bases, with 11 bases separating them. The germline V gene encodes CDR1 SGHVS and CDR2 FNYEAQ. CDR3 length: 15 amino acids. The CDR3: CASSLGRGMTDTQYF. As DNA, the CDR3 is TGTGCCAGCAGCTTAGGCAGGGGTATGACAGATACGCAGTATTTT.

This chain joins TRBV25-1 and TRBJ2-1; 8 bases agree with TRBD1. Germline CDR1 MGHDK, CDR2 SYGVNS. Germline trimming cut 6 bases from V and 6 bases from J; bases unmatched to any gene: 4. This CDR3 is built from 13 residues. The CDR3, as DNA: TGTGCCAGCAGACCAACAGGGGGCAATGAGCAGTTCTTC. It specifies CASRPTGGNEQFF.

The chain couples TRBV6-7 to TRBJ2-2, with 9 bases lining up with TRBD2. TRBV6-7 is an open reading frame whose function is uncertain. The CDR3 has 18 amino acids. Trimming took 2 bases from V and 4 from J; bases not matched to a gene: 11. CDR3: CASSYGFLGTSSTGELFF. CDR3 nucleotides: TGTGCCAGCAGTTACGGTTTTTTGGGGACTAGCTCCACCGGGGAGCTGTTTTTT.

This clone was counted a single time. V and J are TRBV7-2 and TRBJ1-1; D gene unclear. CDR3 length: 11 residues. Germline V gene lookup returns CDR1 SGHTA and CDR2 FQGNSA. V dropped 0 bases and J dropped 7 bases, with 3 bases sitting between them. The CDR3: CASSLALEAFF. The CDR3 DNA follows: TGTGCCAGCAGCTTAGCCCTTGAAGCTTTCTTT.

Only one count was recorded for this clone. J is TRBJ2-7 and V is TRBV6-6; D is uncertain. This CDR3 comprises 14 residues. V was shortened by 4 bases and J by 0 bases, with 10 bases between the two germline ends. CDR1 is MNHNY and CDR2 is SVGAGI in the germline V gene (reference sequence). CDR3 sequence reads: CASSSRYSSYEQYF. The CDR3 DNA follows: TGTGCCAGCAGTTCCCGCTATAGCTCCTACGAGCAGTACTTC.

The V call is TRBV5-1, the J call TRBJ2-6; D is perhaps TRBD2 (6 bases). The CDR3 is made up of 16 amino acids. Trimming removed 0 bases from V and 0 bases from J, with 7 bases in between. CDR1 is SGHRS, CDR2 YFSETQ, per germline. CDR3 sequence reads: CASSLVGSSGANVLTF. The CDR3 region has the DNA TGCGCCAGCAGCTTGGTCGGGAGCTCTGGGGCCAACGTCCTGACTTTC.

The sample holds one count of this clone. This chain links TRBV19 with TRBJ1-1; D gene uncertain. The CDR3 is made up of 11 amino acids. Per the germline V gene, CDR1 is LNHDA and CDR2 is SQIVND (reference sequence). Trimming left V 7 bases short and J 5 bases short, with 8 bases between. The CDR3 DNA follows: TGTGCCAGTATGGGCGGGACTGAAGCTTTCTTT. Its translation: CASMGGTEAFF.

As for this clone: This same CDR3 is encoded by further DNA sequences in the sample. CDR3 region: CASSPRGGNEKLFF. CDR3 DNA sequence: TGTGCCAGCAGTCCGCGGGGGGGCAACGAAAAACTGTTTTTT. J is TRBJ1-4 and V is TRBV6-5; a possible D gene is TRBD1 (6 bases). Trimming took 5 bases from V and 8 from J, leaving 15 bases between them. CDR1 and CDR2 from the germline V gene are MNHEY and SVGAGI. CDR3 length: 14 amino acids.

The chain uses TRBV9 and TRBJ1-1, with 9 bases fitting TRBD1. J was trimmed by 5 bases and V by 0 bases; bases with no gene match: 5. CDR3 length equals 15 residues. From germline, CDR1 is SGDLS and CDR2 YYNGEE. CDR3 loop: CASSVAPGQGTEAFF. DNA for the CDR3: TGTGCCAGCAGCGTAGCTCCCGGACAGGGGACTGAAGCTTTCTTT.

V and J are TRBV30 and TRBJ2-1, with 8 bases matching TRBD1. After removal of 5 bases from V and 4 bases from J, the junction contained 4 bases not matched to a gene. Germline-derived CDR1 and CDR2 are GTSNPN and SVGIG (reference sequence). The CDR3 is made up of 13 amino acids. The CDR3 DNA is TGTGCCTGGGTGGACAGGGCGTACAATGAGCAGTTCTTC. Encoded protein: CAWVDRAYNEQFF.

The V call is TRBV5-1, the J call TRBJ2-5; D possibly corresponds to TRBD1 (6 bases). The CDR3 loop spans 15 amino acids. The V gene lost 1 base and the J gene lost 4 bases, with 14 bases spanning the gap. CDR1 is SGHRS and CDR2 is YFSETQ in the germline V gene. CDR3: CASSLNGQSPETQYF. As DNA, the CDR3 is TGCGCCAGCAGCTTGAACGGACAGTCTCCAGAGACCCAGTACTTC.

This chain connects TRBV13 to TRBJ2-5; a possible D gene is TRBD2 (7 bases). CDR1 and CDR2 (germline): PRHDT, FYEKMQ (reference sequence). The CDR3 loop spans 13 amino acids. The V and J ends lost 6 bases and 5 bases respectively, with 13 bases between them. CDR3 protein: CASRGGGGETQYF. The DNA for the CDR3 is TGTGCCAGCAGAGGGGGAGGGGGGGAGACCCAGTACTTC.

This rearrangement joins TRBV5-1 to TRBJ1-2; D is unclear. Germline-derived CDR1 and CDR2 are SGHRS and YFSETQ. Trimming took off 4 bases at V and 4 bases at J, with 26 bases between the two ends. CDR3 length equals 18 residues. The DNA for the CDR3 is TGCGCCAGCAGCAGAGCTAGTTCCGGGTCGGCCGGCATCTATGGCTACACCTTC. It specifies CASSRASSGSAGIYGYTF.

The chain links TRBV27 to TRBJ2-5; 9 bases match TRBD2. Germline trimming cut 7 bases from V and 5 bases from J; bases unmatched to any gene: 8. Germline CDR1 reads MNHEY; CDR2 reads SMNVEV (reference sequence). The CDR3 length is 14 residues. The DNA for the CDR3 is TGTGCCAGCATTTCGCGGGAGGGAGACGAGACCCAGTACTTC. Its protein is CASISREGDETQYF.

This sequence joins TRBV30 and TRBJ2-1; a possible D gene is TRBD1 (6 bases). The V end was cut by 7 bases, the J end by 8 bases, with 18 bases between. The CDR3 has 13 residues. The V gene's germline CDR1 is GTSNPN and CDR2 SVGIG (reference sequence). The CDR3 protein is CAYATQGWDEQFF. CDR3 nucleotides: TGTGCCTACGCGACACAGGGATGGGATGAGCAGTTCTTC.

The rearrangement uses TRBV9 and TRBJ2-7; weak D call: TRBD2 (5 bases). The CDR3 covers 14 residues. With 0 bases removed from V and 6 bases from J, the gap between germline ends came to 13 bases. CDR1 and CDR2 (germline): SGDLS, YYNGEE. This CDR3 is CASSVVPSEGEQYF. The CDR3 DNA is TGTGCCAGCAGCGTAGTTCCCTCCGAGGGCGAGCAGTACTTC.

The CDR3 DNA is TGCAGCGCCAGGGACACCCAGAACACTGAAGCTTTCTTT. It is translated as CSARDTQNTEAFF. This chain links TRBV29-1 with TRBJ1-1; the D gene is possibly TRBD1 (6 bases). V was cut by 7 bases and J by 1 base, with 13 bases left in between. The CDR3 contains 13 residues. CDR1 is SQVTM, CDR2 ANQGSEA, per germline.